This TCR beta chain was documented in a study of T cell responses to AZD1222 COVID-19 vaccine listed by TCRdb under 2021. Study-wide context: TCR sequencing was performed for 230 to 250 trial participants, of whom about 200 were given two doses of AZD1222 and around 25 were given two doses of MenACWY control vaccine. Trial participants were enrolled by age into subgroups of 18-55, 56-69 and 70-plus years, and around 140, 26 and 57 TCR-sequenced participants, respectively, were included in these subgroups. Study-level results and caveats: Reportedly, close to half of the unique spike-specific TCRs recognized epitopes lying outside the regions that are mutated in the B.1.351 and B.1.1.7 variants. The whole spike protein was spanned by vaccine-associated CD4 TCRs, and dominant responses were seen in regions 160-218 and 743-854. Participants were mostly white British, with more females than males. The authors suggested clonal diversity may have been underestimated. In the small 56-69-year group, the increase in depth fell short of significance, most likely because of low power. Only five or six AZD1222 recipients were SARS-CoV-2 seropositive at baseline, limiting conclusions about previously exposed vaccinees. Because no day 14 peak-response samples were available, the repertoires could be characterized only after the peak T cell response. A significant rise in spike-specific TCR breadth and depth was observed after two AZD1222 doses relative to day 0 and relative to MenACWY recipients.

CDR1 WSHSY and CDR2 SAAADI are derived from the germline V gene. The junction carries 14 bases between V and J, which are trimmed by 7 bases and 2 bases respectively. Spanning cysteine to phenylalanine, the CDR3 consists of 14 amino acids. Only CDR3 DNA remains: 42 bases, in frame from the first base. A note on this clone: Its antigen is still unknown. The input lacks base qualities; no much larger clone sits a single base away.

The CDR3 regions of human TCRbeta chains were analyzed by immunosequencing. The study's processing was this. Repertoire TCRs were checked for matches against a reference library of SARS-CoV-2-specific TCRs that had been generated using the MIRA antigen-specificity platform. Breadth was defined as the fraction of unique TCRs that were SARS-CoV-2-associated, and depth was defined as the fraction of total T cells that were SARS-CoV-2-associated. Using the MIRA data, every spike-specific TCR was mapped to the spike region that the TCR reacted to and assigned to either a CD4 or a CD8 class. Log10-transformed breadth and depth values were compared by one-way ANOVA with Sidak's multiple comparisons tests. TCRdb carries this immuneACCESS record with in-frame sequences only. Its versions omit some clonotypes, under half of them owing to an unresolved V gene in the studies checked, with the rest unexplained. V, J and clone size are taken as reported in that table, and D and trimming were inferred from the DNA itself. The sample table lists 150,000 to 200,000 clones, about 90% of them with a count of one. The ten largest clones take up roughly 11% of the sample.

Taken with the paper, the label for time point translates to: about 28 days (+/-7) after the second vaccine dose. AZD1222 recipients with second doses at about 4 weeks or about 12 weeks were pooled, because spike-specific TCR depth and breadth did not differ between schedules. Samples from vaccinated people were obtained from the UK trials COV001 and COV002, which included a single-blind randomized controlled phase 2/3 trial of AZD1222 (ChAdOx1 nCoV-19) in healthy adults. For TCRbeta chain sequencing, PBMC samples were collected from trial participants at day 0 and at day 28 after the second dose.

The material sequenced was peripheral blood, taken 28 days after the second AZD1222 dose. The rearrangement combines TRBV10-2 with TRBJ1-2; the D gene is perhaps TRBD1, from 6 matching bases. This sequence originates from an adult who received the AZD1222 COVID-19 vaccine. The CDR3 in this case is CASNKQGQNYGYTF. The nucleotides are TGCGCCAGCAATAAGCAGGGGCAAAACTATGGCTACACCTTC.